This T cell receptor (beta chain) was identified in a study of shared clonotypes between healthy human individuals. Study in general: The cohort comprised two women and a few men. Their ages spanned 18 to 49 years.

Donors were healthy HIV-negative adults without recent acute infections or vaccinations. The CDR3 is made up of 13 amino acids. Germline-derived CDR1 and CDR2 are SGHNT and YYREEE (reference sequence). Trimming removed 4 bases from V and 5 bases from J; junction bases left unmatched: 5. The repertoire was sequenced with immunoSEQ multiplex PCR; TCRdb's copy has only in-frame clones and lacks some. Of hundreds of thousands of clones listed, roughly three quarters were seen once; the top ten hold around 14%. The specimen was PBMCs. This receptor was taken from a middle-aged woman in good health. Some clones in this sample may be carry-over from other donors' samples. This rearrangement joins TRBV5-4 to TRBJ1-1; TRBD1 agrees at 7 bases. The CDR3 region is CASSQGQQTEAFF. The DNA for the CDR3 is TGTGCCAGCAGCCAGGGACAGCAAACTGAAGCTTTCTTT. The entire variable domain, with the rest obtained from reference TRBV5-4 and TRBJ1-1, is as follows: ETGVTQSPTHLIKTRGQQVTLRCSSQSGHNTVSWYQQALGQGPQFIFQYYREEENGRGNFPPRFSGLQFPNYSSELNVNALELDDSALYLCASSQGQQTEAFFGQGTRLTVV.